This TCR beta chain was retrieved from a study of cytomegalovirus exposure and HLA in healthy donors. About the research overall: Under 85% of 398 genotyped donors fell in the Caucasian-associated ancestry cluster.

V gave up 5 bases and J gave up 2 bases, with 13 bases separating them. Germline V gene sequence: CDR1 SQVTM, CDR2 ANQGSEA. The CDR3 totals 14 residues. The PCR employed 60 Vbeta primers together with 13 Jbeta primers. The assay was immunoSEQ multiplex PCR, and TCRdb's table has in-frame clones only and misses some. The sample carries about 160,000 clones, around three quarters recorded once. The chain has TRBV29-1 and TRBJ2-1; no clear D. This sequence was found in a woman between 40 and 55 years old in good health and CMV-seronegative. The specimen was PBMCs. The CDR3 DNA reads TGCAGCGTTACGTCCAGGCCTCCCTACAATGAGCAGTTCTTC. This codes for CSVTSRPPYNEQFF.